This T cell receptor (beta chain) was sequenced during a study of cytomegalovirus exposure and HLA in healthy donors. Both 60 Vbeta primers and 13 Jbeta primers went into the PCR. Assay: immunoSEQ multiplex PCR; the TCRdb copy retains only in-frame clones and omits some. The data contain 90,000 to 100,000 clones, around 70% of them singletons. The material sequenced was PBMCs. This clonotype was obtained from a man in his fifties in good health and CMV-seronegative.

The CDR3 DNA follows: TGTGCCACCAGCCGTGGGGGAGGAACCACTGAAGCTTTCTTT. Amino acid sequence: CATSRGGGTTEAFF. V gene TRBV15 combines with J gene TRBJ1-1; the D gene is possibly TRBD1 (5 bases). Germline V gene data show CDR1 as LNHNV and CDR2 as YYDKDF (reference sequence). V was cut by 5 bases and J by 4 bases, with 14 bases left in between. This CDR3 is built from 14 residues.